Included here is one TCR beta chain sequence, with context. Assay used: immunoSEQ multiplex PCR; TCRdb lists only in-frame clones, some missing. The table includes 90,000 to 120,000 clones, around 83% detected once. The data belong to a study of blood T cell repertoires in COVID-19. About the research overall: Samples taken during acute and convalescent COVID-19 were collected in the United States, Italy and Spain.

The length of the CDR3 is 18 residues. Germline loops: CDR1 SNHLY, CDR2 FYNNEI. Trimming removed 6 bases from V and 3 bases from J; junction bases left unmatched: 12. The V gene is TRBV2, the J gene TRBJ1-6, with TRBD1 identical over 9 bases. Material for sequencing was peripheral blood. This sequence was found in a man aged 65 to 79 with acute or convalescent COVID-19. CDR3 DNA: TGTGCCAGCAGCGAAAGAAGGACAGGGGAAGGCTATAATTCACCCCTCCACTTT. Amino acid sequence: CASSERRTGEGYNSPLHF.